This TCR beta chain originates from a study of OX40 agonist ivuxolimab in advanced cancers. Study summary: Patients in the trial were receiving intravenous ivuxolimab every 2 weeks, at doses of 0.01 to 10 mg/kg. Partial responses were achieved by three patients, of whom one had hepatocellular carcinoma and two had cutaneous melanoma. Study-wide findings and caveats: Certain nonresponding patients likewise had low normalized T-cell clonal expansion.

The table came from immunoSEQ multiplex PCR; TCRdb's copy has only in-frame clones and leaves some out. The data show approximately 81,000 clones, around 86% seen once. With regard to this clone: No antigen is known for it.

The CDR3 is made up of 14 amino acids. CDR1 is LNHDA and CDR2 is SQIVND in the germline V gene (reference sequence). V was pared by 8 bases and J by 8 bases, with 11 bases of the junction left unmatched. Patients were ineligible given autoimmune disease history or systemic immunosuppression. The receptor's source is an adult with an advanced solid tumor such as melanoma, head and neck, liver or kidney cancer. The sample consisted of CD4+ or CD8+ T cells sorted from blood, taken in a trial of the OX40 agonist ivuxolimab. The V gene is TRBV19, the J gene TRBJ1-5; TRBD1 matches 8 bases. CDR3 DNA sequence: TGTGCCAGTGCCGCGGACAGGGTGGCGGAGCCCCAGCATTTT. This encodes CASAADRVAEPQHF.